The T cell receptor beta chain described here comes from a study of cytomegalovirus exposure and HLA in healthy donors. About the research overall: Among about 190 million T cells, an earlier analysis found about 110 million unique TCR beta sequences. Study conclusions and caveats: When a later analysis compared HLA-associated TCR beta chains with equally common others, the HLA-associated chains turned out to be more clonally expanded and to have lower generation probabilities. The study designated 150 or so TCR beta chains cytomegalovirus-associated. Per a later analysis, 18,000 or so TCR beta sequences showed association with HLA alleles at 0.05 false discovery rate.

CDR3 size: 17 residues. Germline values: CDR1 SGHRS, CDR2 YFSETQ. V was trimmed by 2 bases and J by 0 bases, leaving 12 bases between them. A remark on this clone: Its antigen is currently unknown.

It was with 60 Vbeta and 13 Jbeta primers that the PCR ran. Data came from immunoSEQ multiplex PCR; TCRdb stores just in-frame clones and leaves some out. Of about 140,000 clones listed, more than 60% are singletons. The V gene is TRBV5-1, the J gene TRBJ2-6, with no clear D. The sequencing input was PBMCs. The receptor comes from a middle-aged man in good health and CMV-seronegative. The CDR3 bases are TGCGCCAGCAGCTTCGCCAGTCCCGCCTCTGGGGCCAACGTCCTGACTTTC. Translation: CASSFASPASGANVLTF. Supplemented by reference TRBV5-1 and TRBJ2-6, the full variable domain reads KAGVTQTPRYLIKTRGQQVTLSCSPISGHRSVSWYQQTPGQGLQFLFEYFSETQRNKGNFPGRFSGRQFSNSRSEMNVSTLELGDSALYLCASSFASPASGANVLTFGAGSRLTVL.